The 8 T cell receptor beta chains below come from one sample, sequenced in a study of STAT3 mutations in large granular lymphocyte leukemia (dated by TCRdb to between 2018 and 2020). Their recognized antigens are unknown. Beyond this particular receptor, the publication reports: At least one immunodominant TCRbeta clonotype was present in every T-LGLL patient, and multiple immunodominant subclonotypes appeared in about half of the T-LGLL patients.

The library relied on the immunoSEQ multiplex PCR assay. TCRdb stores this immuneACCESS table with in-frame sequences only. Part of the clones is absent; in the studies checked, under half of the shortfall reflects unresolved V genes, and no reason is known for the rest. Present in this sample are more than 9,000 clones, more than 75% of which were seen just once. The biggest ten clones account for roughly 37% of the sample. Material: peripheral blood mononuclear cells. The origin of the receptors is a man aged 60 to 75 with T-cell large granular lymphocyte leukemia. Some clones in this sample may be carry-over from other donors' samples. The age is the age at diagnosis.

The rearrangement links TRBV5-1 to TRBJ2-7, with D maybe TRBD2 (5 bases). The V end lost 4 bases, the J end lost 6 bases, and 14 bases lay between the germline ends. This CDR3 comprises 13 residues. Germline CDR1 reads SGHRS; CDR2 reads YFSETQ. The CDR3 here is CASSEGGVREQYF. The CDR3 DNA is TGCGCCAGCAGCGAGGGTGGGGTCCGCGAGCAGTACTTC.

This sequence joins TRBV9 and TRBJ2-5; 10 bases line up with TRBD2. CDR3 length: 15 residues. The V gene's germline CDR1 is SGDLS and CDR2 YYNGEE. V was pared by 0 bases and J by 7 bases, with 6 bases of the junction left unmatched. CDR3 protein: CASSVGPSGGGTQYF. The CDR3 DNA sequence: TGTGCCAGCAGCGTAGGCCCTAGCGGGGGCGGGACCCAGTACTTC.

The chain employs TRBV7-8 and TRBJ2-7; 7 nucleotides agree with TRBD2. The CDR3 length is 15 residues. Germline V gene data show CDR1 as SGHVS and CDR2 as FQNEAQ. The ends lost 1 base at V and 3 bases at J; junction bases unmatched: 6. CDR3 sequence reads: CASSLGVAGLYEQYF. The CDR3, as DNA: TGTGCCAGCAGCTTAGGGGTAGCGGGCCTCTACGAGCAGTACTTC.

This clone was detected only a few times. The chain employs TRBV11-2 and TRBJ2-1; 12 bases are a match to TRBD2. CDR1 is SGHAT, CDR2 FQNNGV, per germline. After removal of 5 bases from V and 4 bases from J, the junction contained 3 bases not matched to a gene. There are 15 residues in the CDR3. CDR3 sequence reads: CASSLGTSGYNEQFF. CDR3 nucleotides: TGTGCCAGCAGCCTCGGGACTAGCGGGTACAATGAGCAGTTCTTC.

The rearrangement joins TRBV10-3 to TRBJ1-6; no clear D gene. From germline, CDR1 is ENHRY and CDR2 SYGVKD. V dropped 0 bases and J dropped 5 bases, with 11 bases sitting between them. The CDR3 contains 16 residues. CDR3 coding DNA: TGTGCCATCAGTGAGTCGTTGGGGAGGGATAATTCACCCCTCCACTTT. Its protein is CAISESLGRDNSPLHF.

V gene TRBV19 combines with J gene TRBJ2-1; D is unclear. Trimming left V 7 bases short and J 3 bases short, with 13 bases between. The CDR3 has 14 amino acids. Germline CDR1 and CDR2: LNHDA and SQIVND (reference sequence). This chain's CDR3 is CASNVGYRYNEQFF. CDR3 sequence (DNA): TGTGCCAGTAACGTGGGATACCGCTACAATGAGCAGTTCTTC.

The CDR3 sequence: CASSLEGVNTEAFF. The CDR3 DNA reads as TGCGCCAGCAGCTTGGAGGGAGTGAACACTGAAGCTTTCTTT. J is TRBJ1-1 and V is TRBV5-1; D is ambiguous. V shed 0 bases and J shed 0 bases, with 6 bases lying between them. Germline lookup yields CDR1 SGHRS and CDR2 YFSETQ. The CDR3 has 14 residues.

The CDR3 nucleotides are TGTGCCAGCAGTTACTCCTGGGGGAGCAATCAGCCCCAGCATTTT. Its protein is CASSYSWGSNQPQHF. The V and J genes are TRBV6-5 and TRBJ1-5, with D possibly TRBD1 on 5 matching bases. V lost 0 bases to trimming and J lost 1 base, with 7 bases between them. Germline CDR1 and CDR2: MNHEY and SVGAGI. This CDR3 has 15 residues.